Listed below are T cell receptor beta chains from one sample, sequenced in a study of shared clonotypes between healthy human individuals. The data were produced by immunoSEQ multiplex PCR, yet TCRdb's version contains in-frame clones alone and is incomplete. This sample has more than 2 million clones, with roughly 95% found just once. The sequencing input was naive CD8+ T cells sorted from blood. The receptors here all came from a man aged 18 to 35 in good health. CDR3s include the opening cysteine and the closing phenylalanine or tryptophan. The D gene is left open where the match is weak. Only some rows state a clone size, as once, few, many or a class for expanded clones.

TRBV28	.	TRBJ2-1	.	TGTGCCAGCCGAAGAATCAATGAGCAGTTCTTC	CASRRINEQFF
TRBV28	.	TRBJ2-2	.	TGTGCCAGCAGTTTCAGGGGCCTGAACACCGGGGAGCTGTTTTTT	CASSFRGLNTGELFF
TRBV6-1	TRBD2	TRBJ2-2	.	TGTGCCAGCAGTGAGCCAGCGGGGGGGCCCGGGGAGCTGTTTTTT	CASSEPAGGPGELFF
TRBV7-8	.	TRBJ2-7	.	TGTGCCAGCAGCCCCGACCGGACAGTCTCCTACGAGCAGTACTTC	CASSPDRTVSYEQYF
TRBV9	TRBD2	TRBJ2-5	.	TGTGCCAGCAGCGTGGAAGGGACTAGCGGGGAGACCCAGTACTTC	CASSVEGTSGETQYF
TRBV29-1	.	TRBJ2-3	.	TGCAGCGTCGACGGAGGAAGCACAGATACGCAGTATTTT	CSVDGGSTDTQYF
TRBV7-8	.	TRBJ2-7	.	TGTGCCAGCAGCAGTCTAGCGTTCACCTACGAGCAGTACTTC	CASSSLAFTYEQYF
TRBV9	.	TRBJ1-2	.	TGTGCCAGCAGCGTAGAAACAGGACCACGTTATGGCTACACCTTC	CASSVETGPRYGYTF
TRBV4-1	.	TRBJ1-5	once	TGCGCCAGCAGCCAGGTGCTCAGCTACAATCAGCCCCAGCATTTT	CASSQVLSYNQPQHF
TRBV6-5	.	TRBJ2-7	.	TGTGCCAGCAGTCCGGGTGCGGGGACCTACGAGCAGTACTTC	CASSPGAGTYEQYF
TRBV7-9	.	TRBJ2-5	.	TGTGCCAGCAGCTTTCAAGGGGAGACCCAGTACTTC	CASSFQGETQYF
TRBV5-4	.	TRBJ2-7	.	TGTGCCAGCAGCTTGAACGGGTACGAGCAGTACTTC	CASSLNGYEQYF
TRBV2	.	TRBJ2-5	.	TGTGCCAGCAGTGAAAGTGGGCCAGTTGGGGAGACCCAGTACTTC	CASSESGPVGETQYF
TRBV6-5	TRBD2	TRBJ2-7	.	TGTGCCAGCAGTTCCCCCGGGAGTAGCGGGAGCTACGAGCAGTACTTC	CASSSPGSSGSYEQYF
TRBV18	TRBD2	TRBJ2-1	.	TGTGCCAGCTCACTGGGGACTAGCGGGAACTACAATGAGCAGTTCTTC	CASSLGTSGNYNEQFF
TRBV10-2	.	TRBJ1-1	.	TGCGCCAGCAGTGATATCTGGGACACTGAAGCTTTCTTT	CASSDIWDTEAFF
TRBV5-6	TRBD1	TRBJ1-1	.	TGTGCCAGCAGCCCGGAGACAGGGGCGTCGTTTGAAGCTTTCTTT	CASSPETGASFEAFF
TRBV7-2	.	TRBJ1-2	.	TGTGCCAGCAGCCCAGAGGCCGGCTATGGCTACACCTTC	CASSPEAGYGYTF
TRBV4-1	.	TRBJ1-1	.	TGCGCCAGCAGCCATACCCGAGCAGTGGACACTGAAGCTTTCTTT	CASSHTRAVDTEAFF
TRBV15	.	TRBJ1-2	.	TGTGCCACCAGCAGTCACAGCTTTTTCTATGGCTACACCTTC	CATSSHSFFYGYTF
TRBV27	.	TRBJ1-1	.	TGTGCCAGTAGCTTCGCGAGGGCAAAAGGTCCTGAAGCTTTCTTT	CASSFARAKGPEAFF
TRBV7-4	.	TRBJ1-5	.	TGTGCCAGCAGCTGGACAGGCAATCAGCCCCAGCATTTT	CASSWTGNQPQHF
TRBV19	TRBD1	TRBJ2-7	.	TGTGCCAGCCACGGGACAGGGCTTCTCGAGCAGTACTTC	CASHGTGLLEQYF
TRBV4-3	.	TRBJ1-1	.	TGCGCCAGCAGCCTCCCCGGCTCTGAAGCTTTCTTT	CASSLPGSEAFF
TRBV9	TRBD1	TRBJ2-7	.	TGTGCCAGCAGCTCCGGGACAGTACCTTACGAGCAGTACTTC	CASSSGTVPYEQYF
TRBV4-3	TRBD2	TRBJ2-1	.	TGCGCCAGCAGCCAAAGGGGGGCGGGAGGCTACAATGAGCAGTTCTTC	CASSQRGAGGYNEQFF
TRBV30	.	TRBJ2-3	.	TGTGCCTGGAGTTCGACGGATACGCAGTATTTT	CAWSSTDTQYF
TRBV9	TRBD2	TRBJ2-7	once	TGTGCCAGCAGCGTAGGCCCTAGCGGGGGTTCCTACGAGCAGTACTTC	CASSVGPSGGSYEQYF
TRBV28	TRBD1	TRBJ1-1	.	TGTGCCAGCAGCCCTCAGGGGGACACTGAAGCTTTCTTT	CASSPQGDTEAFF
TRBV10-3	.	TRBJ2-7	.	TGTGCCATCAGACCCGGTGGAAATGGCGAGCAGTACTTC	CAIRPGGNGEQYF
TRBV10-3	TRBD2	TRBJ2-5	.	TGTGCCATCAGTGAGACTAGCGGGAATGGAGAGACCCAGTACTTC	CAISETSGNGETQYF
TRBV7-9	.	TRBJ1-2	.	TGTGCCAGCAGCGTAGAGGCGGGTTACTATGGCTACACCTTC	CASSVEAGYYGYTF
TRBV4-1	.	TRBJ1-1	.	TGCGCCAGCAGCCAAGATAGGCACAGGGAGGGCACTGAAGCTTTCTTT	CASSQDRHREGTEAFF
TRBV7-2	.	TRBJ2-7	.	TGTGCCAGCAGCTGGATCGGAACCTCCTACGAGCAGTACTTC	CASSWIGTSYEQYF
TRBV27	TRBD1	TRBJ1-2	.	TGTGCCACCAAGACAGGGGGCACCTATGGCTACACCTTC	CATKTGGTYGYTF
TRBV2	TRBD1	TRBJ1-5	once	TGTGCCAGCAGTGATCTTGGGACAGATAATCAGCCCCAGCATTTT	CASSDLGTDNQPQHF
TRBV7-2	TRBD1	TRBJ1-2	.	TGTGCCAGCAGCCCGGACAGGGTTTCGTTCTATGGCTACACCTTC	CASSPDRVSFYGYTF
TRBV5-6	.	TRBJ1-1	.	TGTGCCAGCAGCTTGGGAGGAGAAGCTTTCTTT	CASSLGGEAFF
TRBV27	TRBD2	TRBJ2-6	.	TGTGCCAGCACGAGCCAGCGGGGCTACTCTGGGGCCAACGTCCTGACTTTC	CASTSQRGYSGANVLTF
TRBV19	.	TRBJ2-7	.	TGTGCCAGTAGCGCAGGAAGCTCCTACGAGCAGTACTTC	CASSAGSSYEQYF
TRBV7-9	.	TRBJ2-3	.	TGTGCCAGCAGCTTAGCGCTAAGTTCCTCCGGGGGCACAGATACGCAGTATTTT	CASSLALSSSGGTDTQYF
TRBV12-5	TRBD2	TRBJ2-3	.	TGTGCTAGTGGTTTGTCCGGTGGCGGGAGGGCGGTTAGTAGCACAGATACGCAGTATTTT	CASGLSGGGRAVSSTDTQYF
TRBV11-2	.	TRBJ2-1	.	TGTGCCAGCCGAATCGAGGAGGAGGGCAATGAGCAGTTCTTC	CASRIEEEGNEQFF
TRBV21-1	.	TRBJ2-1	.	TGTGCCAGCAGAGGGACAGGGATCTCCTACAATGAGCAGTTCTTC	CASRGTGISYNEQFF
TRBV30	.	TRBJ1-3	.	TGTGCCTGGACAGGGAACTCTGGAAACACCATATATTTT	CAWTGNSGNTIYF
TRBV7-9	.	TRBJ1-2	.	TGTGCCAGCAGCCCTGACACTCGTGGAGGCTACACCTTC	CASSPDTRGGYTF
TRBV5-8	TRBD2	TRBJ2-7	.	TGTGCCAGCAGCTTGGAAGCAGCGGGAGGCTCCTACGAGCAGTACTTC	CASSLEAAGGSYEQYF
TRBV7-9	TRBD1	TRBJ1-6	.	TGTGCCAGCAGCTTAGAGGGGGCTTCATATAATTCACCCCTCCACTTT	CASSLEGASYNSPLHF
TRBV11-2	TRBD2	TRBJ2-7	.	TGTGCCAGCCATAGAGGCAGGGAGGGCCCCCCCTACGAGCAGTACTTC	CASHRGREGPPYEQYF
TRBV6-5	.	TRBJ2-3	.	TGTGCCAGCAGCTACATAGCGGACACAGATACGCAGTATTTT	CASSYIADTDTQYF
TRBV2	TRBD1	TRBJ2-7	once	TGTGCCAGCAGTGAATTGGACAGGGCCCCTGACTACGAGCAGTACTTC	CASSELDRAPDYEQYF
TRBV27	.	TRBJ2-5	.	TGTGCCAGCAGTTCAGGAGAGCAAGAGACCCAGTACTTC	CASSSGEQETQYF
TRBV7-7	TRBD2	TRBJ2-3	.	TGTGCTAGCAGTCGTCGGACTAGCCCCACAGATACGCAGTATTTT	CASSRRTSPTDTQYF
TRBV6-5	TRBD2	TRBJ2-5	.	TGTGCCAGCAGCACCCTAGGACTAGCGGAAGAGACCCAGTACTTC	CASSTLGLAEETQYF
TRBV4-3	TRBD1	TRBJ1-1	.	TGCGCCAGCAGCCACCTCCCGGGACAGGGTGCGAACACTGAAGCTTTCTTT	CASSHLPGQGANTEAFF
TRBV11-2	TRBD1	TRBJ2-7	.	TGTGCCAGCAGCTTAAGCGGGACAGGGGGCATCTTAGGCTACGAGCAGTACTTC	CASSLSGTGGILGYEQYF
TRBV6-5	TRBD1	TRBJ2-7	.	TGTGCCAGCGGATACAGGGGATACGAGCAGTACTTC	CASGYRGYEQYF
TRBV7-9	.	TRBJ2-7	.	TGTGCCAGCAGCTTAGTAGCAGGGGAGTCTTCCTACGAGCAGTACTTC	CASSLVAGESSYEQYF
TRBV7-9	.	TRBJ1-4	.	TGTGCCAGCAGCTATGAGAGAGCAACTAATGAAAAACTGTTTTTT	CASSYERATNEKLFF